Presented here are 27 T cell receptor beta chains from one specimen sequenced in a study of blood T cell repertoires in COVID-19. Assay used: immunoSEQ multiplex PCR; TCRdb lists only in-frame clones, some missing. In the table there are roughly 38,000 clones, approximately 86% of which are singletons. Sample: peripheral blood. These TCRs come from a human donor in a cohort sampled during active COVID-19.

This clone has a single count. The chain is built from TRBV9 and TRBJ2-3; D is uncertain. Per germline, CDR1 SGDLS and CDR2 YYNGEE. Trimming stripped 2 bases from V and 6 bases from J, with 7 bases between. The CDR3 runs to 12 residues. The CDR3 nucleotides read TGTGCCAGCAGCGTCAAAGAGGATACGCAGTATTTT. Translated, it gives CASSVKEDTQYF.

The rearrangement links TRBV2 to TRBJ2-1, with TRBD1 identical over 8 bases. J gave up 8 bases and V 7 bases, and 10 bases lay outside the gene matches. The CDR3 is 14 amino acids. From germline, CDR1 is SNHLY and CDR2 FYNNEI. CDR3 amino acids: CASKGQGGVDEQFF. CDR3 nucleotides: TGTGCCAGCAAAGGACAGGGAGGAGTGGATGAGCAGTTCTTC.

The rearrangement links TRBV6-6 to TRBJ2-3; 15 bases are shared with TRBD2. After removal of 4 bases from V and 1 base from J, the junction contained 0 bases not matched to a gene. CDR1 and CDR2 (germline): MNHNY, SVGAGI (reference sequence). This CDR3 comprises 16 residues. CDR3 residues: CASSWTSGGGTDTQYF. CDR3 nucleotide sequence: TGTGCCAGCAGTTGGACTAGCGGGGGGGGCACAGATACGCAGTATTTT.

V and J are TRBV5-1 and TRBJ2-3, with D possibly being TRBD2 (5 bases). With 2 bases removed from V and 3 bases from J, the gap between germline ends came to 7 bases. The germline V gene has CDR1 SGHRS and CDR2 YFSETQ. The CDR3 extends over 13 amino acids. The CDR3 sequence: CASSFLATDTQYF. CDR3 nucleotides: TGCGCCAGCAGCTTCCTAGCAACAGATACGCAGTATTTT. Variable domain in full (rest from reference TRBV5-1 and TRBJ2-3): KAGVTQTPRYLIKTRGQQVTLSCSPISGHRSVSWYQQTPGQGLQFLFEYFSETQRNKGNFPGRFSGRQFSNSRSEMNVSTLELGDSALYLCASSFLATDTQYFGPGTRLTVL.

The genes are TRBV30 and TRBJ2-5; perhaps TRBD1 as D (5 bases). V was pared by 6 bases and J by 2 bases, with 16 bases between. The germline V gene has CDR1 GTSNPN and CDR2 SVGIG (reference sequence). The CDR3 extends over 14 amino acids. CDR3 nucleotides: TGTGCCTGCGGAACTCAGGGTATTCAAGAGACCCAGTACTTC. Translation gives CACGTQGIQETQYF. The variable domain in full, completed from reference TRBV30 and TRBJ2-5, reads SQTIHQWPATLVQPVGSPLSLECTVEGTSNPNLYWYRQAAGRGLQLLFYSVGIGQISSEVPQNLSASRPQDRQFILSSKKLLLSDSGFYLCACGTQGIQETQYFGPGTRLLVL.

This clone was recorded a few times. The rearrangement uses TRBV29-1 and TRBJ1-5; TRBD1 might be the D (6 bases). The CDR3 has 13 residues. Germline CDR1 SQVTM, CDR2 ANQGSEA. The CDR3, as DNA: TGCAGGGTAGTACAGGGTAAGGTCCAGCCCCAGCATTTT. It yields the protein CRVVQGKVQPQHF.

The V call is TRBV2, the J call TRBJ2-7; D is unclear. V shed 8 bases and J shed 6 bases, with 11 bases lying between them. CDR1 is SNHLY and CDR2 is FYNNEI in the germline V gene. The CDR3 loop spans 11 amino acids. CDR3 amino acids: CASLSRSEQYF. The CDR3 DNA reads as TGTGCCAGCCTTAGTAGGAGCGAGCAGTACTTC.

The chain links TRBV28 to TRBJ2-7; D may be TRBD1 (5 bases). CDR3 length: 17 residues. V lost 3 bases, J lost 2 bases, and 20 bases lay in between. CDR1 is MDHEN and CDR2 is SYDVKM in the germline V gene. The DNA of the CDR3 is TGTGCCAGCAGTTTGTTTCAGGGAACAACAAATACCTACGAGCAGTACTTC. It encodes CASSLFQGTTNTYEQYF. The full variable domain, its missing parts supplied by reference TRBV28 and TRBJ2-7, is DVKVTQSSRYLVKRTGEKVFLECVQDMDHENMFWYRQDPGLGLRLIYFSYDVKMKEKGDIPEGYSVSREKKERFSLILESASTNQTSMYLCASSLFQGTTNTYEQYFGPGTRLTVT.

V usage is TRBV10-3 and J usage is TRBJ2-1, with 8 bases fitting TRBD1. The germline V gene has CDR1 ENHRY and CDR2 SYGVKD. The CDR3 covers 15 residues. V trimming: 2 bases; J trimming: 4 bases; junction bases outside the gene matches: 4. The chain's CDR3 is CAISETTGAYNEQFF. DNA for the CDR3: TGTGCCATCAGTGAGACGACAGGGGCGTACAATGAGCAGTTCTTC.

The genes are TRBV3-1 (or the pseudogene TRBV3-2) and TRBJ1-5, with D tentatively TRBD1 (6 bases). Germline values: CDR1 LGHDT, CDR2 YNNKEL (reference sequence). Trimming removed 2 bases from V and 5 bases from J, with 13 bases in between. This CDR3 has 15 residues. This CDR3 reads CASSQTQGNDQPQHF. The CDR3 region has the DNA TGTGCCAGCAGCCAAACTCAGGGGAATGATCAGCCCCAGCATTTT.

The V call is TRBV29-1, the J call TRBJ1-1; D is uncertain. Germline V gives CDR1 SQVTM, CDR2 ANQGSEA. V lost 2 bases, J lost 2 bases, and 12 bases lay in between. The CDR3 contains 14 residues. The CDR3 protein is CSVESDQRNTEAFF. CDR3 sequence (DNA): TGCAGCGTTGAATCGGATCAGCGAAACACTGAAGCTTTCTTT.

CDR3 sequence (DNA): TGTGCCAGTAGTATAGGAGGGCAGACCTACGAGCAGTACTTC. Protein: CASSIGGQTYEQYF. The chain joins TRBV19 to TRBJ2-7; TRBD2 might be the D (5 bases). CDR1 and CDR2 from the germline V gene are LNHDA and SQIVND (reference sequence). The CDR3 covers 14 residues. With 1 base removed from V and 2 bases from J, the gap between germline ends came to 9 bases.

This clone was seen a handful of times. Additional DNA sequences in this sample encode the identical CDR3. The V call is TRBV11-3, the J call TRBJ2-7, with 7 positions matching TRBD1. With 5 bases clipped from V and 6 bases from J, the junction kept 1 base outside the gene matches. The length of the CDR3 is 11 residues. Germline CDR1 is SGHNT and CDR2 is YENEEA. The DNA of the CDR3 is TGTGCCAGCAGCCCAGGGGGCGAGCAGTACTTC. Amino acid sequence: CASSPGGEQYF.

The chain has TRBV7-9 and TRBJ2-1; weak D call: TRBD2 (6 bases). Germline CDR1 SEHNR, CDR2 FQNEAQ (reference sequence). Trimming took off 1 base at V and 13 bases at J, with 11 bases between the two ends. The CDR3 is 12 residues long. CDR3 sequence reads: CASSLVPGVQFF. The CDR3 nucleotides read TGTGCCAGCAGCTTAGTGCCGGGAGTTCAGTTCTTC.

Here the CDR3 reads CASSVEGSYNSPLHF. Written as DNA, the CDR3 is TGTGCCAGCAGCGTTGAGGGCTCCTATAATTCACCCCTCCACTTT. This rearrangement joins TRBV9 to TRBJ1-6, with D hard to call. The CDR3 has 15 residues. V lost 2 bases and J lost 0, with 6 bases in between. Germline CDR1 SGDLS, CDR2 YYNGEE.

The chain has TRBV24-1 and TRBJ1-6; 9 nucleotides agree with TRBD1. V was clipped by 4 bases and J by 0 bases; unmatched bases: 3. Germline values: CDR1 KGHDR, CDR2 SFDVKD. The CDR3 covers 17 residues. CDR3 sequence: CATSEGTGNSYNSPLHF. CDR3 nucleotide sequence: TGTGCCACCAGTGAGGGGACAGGGAACTCCTATAATTCACCCCTCCACTTT.

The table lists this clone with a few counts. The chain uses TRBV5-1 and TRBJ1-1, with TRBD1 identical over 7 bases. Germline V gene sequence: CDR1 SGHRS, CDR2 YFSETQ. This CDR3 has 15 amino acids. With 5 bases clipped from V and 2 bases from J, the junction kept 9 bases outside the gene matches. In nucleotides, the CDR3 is TGCGCCAGCAGTCAACTGCAGGGGGGAAACACTGAAGCTTTCTTT. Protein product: CASSQLQGGNTEAFF.

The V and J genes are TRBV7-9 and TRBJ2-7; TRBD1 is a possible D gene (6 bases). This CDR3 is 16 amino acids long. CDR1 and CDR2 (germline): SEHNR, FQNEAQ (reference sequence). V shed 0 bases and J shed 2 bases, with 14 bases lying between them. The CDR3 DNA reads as TGTGCCAGCAGCTTAGCGCCGGGACACCCAACCTACGAGCAGTACTTC. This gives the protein CASSLAPGHPTYEQYF.

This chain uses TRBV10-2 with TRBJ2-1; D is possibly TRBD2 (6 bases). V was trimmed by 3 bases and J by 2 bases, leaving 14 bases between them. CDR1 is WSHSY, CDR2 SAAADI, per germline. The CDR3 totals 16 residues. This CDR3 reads CASSERRGRTYNEQFF. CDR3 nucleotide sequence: TGCGCCAGCAGTGAAAGGCGGGGCCGAACCTACAATGAGCAGTTCTTC.

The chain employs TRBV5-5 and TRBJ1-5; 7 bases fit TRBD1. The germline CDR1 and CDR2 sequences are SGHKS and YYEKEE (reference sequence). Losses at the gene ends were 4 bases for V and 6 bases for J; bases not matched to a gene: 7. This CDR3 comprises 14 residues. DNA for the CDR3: TGTGCCAGCAGCATAACAGGGGTGGGTCAGCCCCAGCATTTT. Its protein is CASSITGVGQPQHF.

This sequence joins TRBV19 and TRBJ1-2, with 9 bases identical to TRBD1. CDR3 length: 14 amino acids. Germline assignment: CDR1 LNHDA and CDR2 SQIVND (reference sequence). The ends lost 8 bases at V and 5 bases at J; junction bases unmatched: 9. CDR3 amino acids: CASSENRGRYGYTF. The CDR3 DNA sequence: TGTGCCAGTTCGGAGAACAGGGGGCGATATGGCTACACCTTC.

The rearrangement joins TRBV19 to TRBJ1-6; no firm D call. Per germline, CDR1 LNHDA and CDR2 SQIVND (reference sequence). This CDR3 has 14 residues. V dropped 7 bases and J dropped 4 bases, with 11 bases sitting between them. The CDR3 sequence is CASTPGIYNSPLHF. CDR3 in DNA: TGTGCCAGTACCCCAGGCATTTATAATTCACCCCTCCACTTT.

The CDR3, as DNA: TGTGCCAGCAGCTTAATGGCAGGATCATTGGGTGGTGAAGCTTTCTTT. It translates to CASSLMAGSLGGEAFF. The chain links TRBV7-3 to TRBJ1-1; no reliable D call. The germline gives CDR1 SGHTA, CDR2 FQGTGA. Trimming took 1 base from V and 7 from J, leaving 19 bases between them. The CDR3 spans 16 residues.

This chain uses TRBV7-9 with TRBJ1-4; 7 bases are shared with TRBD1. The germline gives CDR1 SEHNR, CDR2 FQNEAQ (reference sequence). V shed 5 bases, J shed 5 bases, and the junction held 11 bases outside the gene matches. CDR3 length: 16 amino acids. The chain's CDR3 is CASSLGQPGRNEKLFF. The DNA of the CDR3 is TGTGCCAGCAGCCTGGGACAGCCGGGGAGGAATGAAAAACTGTTTTTT.

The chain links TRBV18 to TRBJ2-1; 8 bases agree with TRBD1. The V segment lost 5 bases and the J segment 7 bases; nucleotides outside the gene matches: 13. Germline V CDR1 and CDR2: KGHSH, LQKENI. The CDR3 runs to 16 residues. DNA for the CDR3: TGTGCCAGCTCAACACGACAGGGGACCCTGGGGAATGAGCAGTTCTTC. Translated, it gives CASSTRQGTLGNEQFF.

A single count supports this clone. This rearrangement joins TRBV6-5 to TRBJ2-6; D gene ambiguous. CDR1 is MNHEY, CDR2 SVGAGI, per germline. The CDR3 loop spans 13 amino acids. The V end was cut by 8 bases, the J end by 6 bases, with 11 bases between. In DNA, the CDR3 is TGTGCCAGCGAGTCGGGTGCGGCCAACGTCCTGACTTTC. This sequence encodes CASESGAANVLTF.

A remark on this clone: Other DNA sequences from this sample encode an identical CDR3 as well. The CDR3, as DNA: TGTGCCAGCAGAGCCCCTACTATCCCCGGCTACACCTTC. Amino acids: CASRAPTIPGYTF. The V gene is TRBV5-4, the J gene TRBJ1-2; no clear D. The CDR3 runs to 13 residues. The germline V gene has CDR1 SGHNT and CDR2 YYREEE (reference sequence). V gave up 5 bases and J gave up 8 bases, with 16 bases separating them. Drawing the rest from reference TRBV5-4 and TRBJ1-2, the complete variable domain is ETGVTQSPTHLIKTRGQQVTLRCSSQSGHNTVSWYQQALGQGPQFIFQYYREEENGRGNFPPRFSGLQFPNYSSELNVNALELDDSALYLCASRAPTIPGYTFGSGTRLTVV.